What follows describes a single T cell receptor beta chain. The target antigen is unknown. Sequence data for DNA of cultured CD4+ T cells were generated by the Oncomine TCR Beta short-read assay. Cultures of CD4+ T cells served as the source for extracting genomic DNA. A single record per CDR3 protein comes from TCRdb applying MiXCR to the PCR reads. Of some 5,300 distinct CDR3 sequences listed, roughly 30% are singletons. Germline-derived CDR1 and CDR2 are SQVTM and ANQGSEA. V shed 1 base and J shed 7 bases, with 4 bases lying between them. The CDR3 consists of 10 residues. The sample belongs to a study of vaccination and CD4 T cells after COVID-19. About the study: Four females and six males made up the convalescents, with two Hispanic. Overlapping SARS-CoV-2, HCoV-NL63, HCoV-OC43 and HCoV-229E spike peptides were used to stimulate cells. Control cultures were supplied with a CEFX pool, an HIV-1 Nef pool, or no peptide at all.

This sample's treatment: approximately 10-day PBMC culture with coronavirus spike peptide pools or control peptides (ViraFEST assay). Sample: CD4+ T cells from blood, cultured in vitro, taken after SARS-CoV-2 vaccination. The chain recombines TRBV29-1 with TRBJ1-2; D not certain. This clonotype was obtained from a human donor who had recovered from COVID-19. This CDR3 is CSVEVGGYTF. In DNA, the CDR3 is TGCAGCGTTGAAGTTGGTGGCTACACCTTC.